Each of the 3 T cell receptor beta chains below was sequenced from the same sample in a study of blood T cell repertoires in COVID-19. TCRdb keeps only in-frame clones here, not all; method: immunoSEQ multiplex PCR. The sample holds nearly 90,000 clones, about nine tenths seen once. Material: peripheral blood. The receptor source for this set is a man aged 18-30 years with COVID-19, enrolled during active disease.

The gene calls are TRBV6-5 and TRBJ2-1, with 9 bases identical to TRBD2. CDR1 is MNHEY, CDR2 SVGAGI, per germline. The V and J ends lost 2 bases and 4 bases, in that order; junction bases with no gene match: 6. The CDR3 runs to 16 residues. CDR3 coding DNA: TGTGCCAGCAGTTACGATCAAGCGGGAGGTTACAATGAGCAGTTCTTC. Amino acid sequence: CASSYDQAGGYNEQFF.

As DNA, the CDR3 is TGTGCTAGTGGTTTGTGTAGGGGGCTTAGCACAGATACGCAGTATTTT. The encoded protein is CASGLCRGLSTDTQYF. The V gene is TRBV12-5, the J gene TRBJ2-3; TRBD1 aligns across 7 bases. Unmatched junction bases numbered 5, after V lost 2 bases and J lost 0 bases. CDR3 length: 16 residues. Germline assignment: CDR1 LGHNT and CDR2 FRNRAP. The complete variable domain, with remaining parts taken from reference TRBV12-5 and TRBJ2-3, reads DARVTQTPRHKVTEMGQEVTMRCQPILGHNTVFWYRQTMMQGLELLAYFRNRAPLDDSGMPKDRFSAEMPDATLATLKIQPSEPRDSAVYFCASGLCRGLSTDTQYFGPGTRLTVL.

The CDR3: CASSLGLTTRLHGYTF. DNA of the CDR3: TGTGCCAGCAGCTTAGGCCTGACCACGAGGTTGCATGGCTACACCTTC. This chain uses TRBV13 with TRBJ1-2; D gene uncertain. V lost 0 bases and J 6 bases, leaving 17 bases between the germline ends. The CDR3 has 16 residues. The germline gives CDR1 PRHDT, CDR2 FYEKMQ (reference sequence).